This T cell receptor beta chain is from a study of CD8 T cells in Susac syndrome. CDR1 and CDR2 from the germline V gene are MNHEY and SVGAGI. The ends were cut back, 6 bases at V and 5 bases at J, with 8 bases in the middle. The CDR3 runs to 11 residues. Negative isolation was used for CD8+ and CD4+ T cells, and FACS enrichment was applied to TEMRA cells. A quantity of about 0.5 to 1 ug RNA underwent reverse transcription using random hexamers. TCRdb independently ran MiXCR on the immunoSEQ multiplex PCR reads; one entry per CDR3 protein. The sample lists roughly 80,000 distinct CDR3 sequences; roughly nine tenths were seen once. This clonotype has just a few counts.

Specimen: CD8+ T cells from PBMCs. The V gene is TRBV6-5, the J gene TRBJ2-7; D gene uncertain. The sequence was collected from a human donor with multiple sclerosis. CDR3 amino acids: CASRLLNEQYF. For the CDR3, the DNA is TGTGCCAGCAGACTATTAAACGAGCAGTACTTC.